The 18 T cell receptor beta chains in this list originate from one sample, sequenced in a study of T cells after yellow fever vaccination. TCRdb called the 5' RACE reads again in MiXCR, with one record for every CDR3 protein. This sample has 610,000 or so distinct CDR3 sequences, with over 9% found just once. The input for sequencing was PBMCs, taken on the day of the yellow fever booster vaccination. These TCRs come from a man in his thirties or forties who received the YFV17D yellow fever vaccine.

This clonotype occurred many times. This chain connects TRBV11-2 to TRBJ2-7; the D is unclear. CDR1 is SGHAT and CDR2 is FQNNGV in the germline V gene. The V end was cut by 5 bases, the J end by 2 bases, with 16 bases between. The CDR3 consists of 15 residues. This CDR3 is CASSPLGSRAYEQYF. The CDR3 bases are TGTGCCAGCAGCCCCCTCGGTAGCCGAGCCTACGAGCAGTACTTC.

This clonotype was counted only a few times. The rearrangement links TRBV6-5 to TRBJ2-7, with D maybe TRBD2 (5 bases). V was trimmed by 8 bases and J by 4 bases, leaving 12 bases between them. This CDR3 contains 12 residues. Germline assignment: CDR1 MNHEY and CDR2 SVGAGI. This CDR3 is CASRKGAYEQYF. The CDR3 DNA reads as TGTGCCAGCCGCAAGGGAGCTTACGAGCAGTACTTC.

This clonotype showed up just a few times. This sequence joins TRBV30 and TRBJ1-5; D remains ambiguous. From germline, CDR1 is GTSNPN and CDR2 SVGIG (reference sequence). The V and J ends lost 2 bases and 2 bases respectively, with 10 bases between them. This CDR3 spans 14 amino acids. This CDR3 reads CAWSMDLGNQPQHF. For the CDR3, the DNA is TGTGCCTGGAGTATGGACTTAGGCAATCAGCCCCAGCATTTT.

In its sample, this clonotype was seen a few times. The rearrangement uses TRBV7-2 and TRBJ2-4, with TRBD1 matching over 9 bases. The CDR3 contains 14 residues. Germline V lookup: CDR1 SGHTA, CDR2 FQGNSA. The J segment lost 7 bases and the V segment lost 4 bases, leaving 5 bases of the junction unmatched. CDR3 in DNA: TGTGCCAGCAGCTCCGACAGGGGGGGGAACATTCAGTACTTC. Residues: CASSSDRGGNIQYF.

This clonotype was counted only a few times. This chain uses TRBV20-1 with TRBJ2-7; TRBD2 matches at 7 bases. From germline, CDR1 is DFQATT and CDR2 SNEGSKA (reference sequence). The V segment lost 4 bases and the J segment 3 bases; nucleotides outside the gene matches: 9. The length of the CDR3 is 14 residues. CDR3 sequence reads: CSAIPGGRVYEQYF. The CDR3 bases are TGCAGTGCTATCCCCGGGGGGAGAGTCTACGAGCAGTACTTC.

This clonotype was observed many times. V and J are TRBV24-1 and TRBJ2-1, with a tentative D call TRBD2 (6 bases). V shed 7 bases and J shed 7 bases, with 13 bases lying between them. This CDR3 region has 13 residues. From germline, CDR1 is KGHDR and CDR2 SFDVKD. CDR3 sequence: CATRPGGGNEQFF. In DNA form, the CDR3 reads TGTGCCACCAGGCCGGGTGGGGGGAATGAGCAGTTCTTC.

In DNA, the CDR3 is TGTGCCACCAGTGACTCGGGATCTTCCTACAATGAGCAGTTCTTC. Translation: CATSDSGSSYNEQFF. This chain links TRBV24-1 with TRBJ2-1; D possibly corresponds to TRBD2 (5 bases). In germline, CDR1 is KGHDR, CDR2 SFDVKD. Trimming removed 4 bases from V and 1 base from J, with 10 bases in between. This CDR3 comprises 15 residues.

The gene calls are TRBV3-1 and TRBJ2-3; 13 bases map to TRBD2. CDR1 is LGHDT and CDR2 is YNNKEL in the germline V gene (reference sequence). V trimming: 4 bases; J trimming: 2 bases; junction bases outside the gene matches: 3. This CDR3 has 16 amino acids. The CDR3 protein is CASSLGTSGITDTQYF. The CDR3 DNA is TGTGCCAGCAGCCTCGGGACTAGCGGGATCACAGATACGCAGTATTTT.

The chain joins TRBV12-3 or TRBV12-4 to TRBJ2-1; 12 bases map to TRBD2. V shed 7 bases, J shed 9 bases, and the junction held 10 bases outside the gene matches. The CDR3 contains 15 residues. CDR3 nucleotide sequence: TGTGCCAGCACCCTAGCGGGAGGGCGTTGGGGTGAGCAGTTCTTC. Protein product: CASTLAGGRWGEQFF.

The chain recombines TRBV7-2 with TRBJ2-7; tentative D call: TRBD2 (6 bases). The CDR3 length is 14 residues. Germline V lookup: CDR1 SGHTA, CDR2 FQGNSA. Deletions cut 5 bases from V and 5 bases from J, with 16 bases between. The CDR3 DNA sequence: TGTGCCAGCAGCCCGACCGCGGGATCCCACGAGCAGTACTTC. It codes for CASSPTAGSHEQYF.

This clonotype has at least ten counts. This chain uses TRBV18 with TRBJ2-5; no definite D call. Germline V gives CDR1 KGHSH, CDR2 LQKENI. This CDR3 has 13 amino acids. Trimming stripped 3 bases from V and 1 base from J, with 6 bases between. In DNA form, the CDR3 reads TGTGCCAGCTCACCGGGCGCCCAAGAGACCCAGTACTTC. This gives the protein CASSPGAQETQYF.

The chain links TRBV9 to TRBJ2-1; TRBD2 matches 7 bases. J lost 7 bases, V lost 0 bases, and 4 bases had no gene match. The CDR3 has 14 amino acids. From germline, CDR1 is SGDLS and CDR2 YYNGEE. The CDR3 nucleotides are TGTGCCAGCAGCGTAGGTGGGGGGGAGAATGAGCAGTTCTTC. Encoded protein: CASSVGGGENEQFF.

V is TRBV14 and J is TRBJ2-1, with 10 nucleotides matching TRBD2. CDR1 is SGHDN, CDR2 FVKESK, per germline. There are 15 residues in the CDR3. V lost 6 bases to trimming and J lost 6 bases; unmatched junction nucleotides: 8. The CDR3 loop reads CASSFASGSFNEQFF. The CDR3 nucleotides are TGTGCCAGCAGTTTCGCTAGCGGGAGTTTCAATGAGCAGTTCTTC.

This chain joins TRBV6-1 and TRBJ2-3; 8 positions match TRBD2. After removal of 6 bases from V and 3 bases from J, the junction contained 5 bases not matched to a gene. CDR3 length equals 14 residues. The V gene's germline CDR1 is MNHNS and CDR2 SASEGT. As DNA, the CDR3 is TGTGCCAGCAGGGCACTAGCGGAAACAGATACGCAGTATTTT. It encodes CASRALAETDTQYF.

This clonotype was seen repeatedly, ten times or more. The junction and the germline gene differ at one end; a read error may be behind it. V is TRBV7-6 and J is TRBJ1-1, with a weak D call TRBD1 (6 bases). Germline-derived CDR1 and CDR2 are SGHVS and FNYEAQ. CDR3 length: 13 amino acids. The CDR3 DNA sequence: TGCGCCAGCAGCTCGGGACAGAACACTGAAGCTTTCTTT. Protein sequence: CASSSGQNTEAFF.

There are a few counts of this clonotype. The V and J genes are TRBV28 and TRBJ2-1, with 12 bases fitting TRBD2. The ends lost 6 bases at V and 3 bases at J; junction bases unmatched: 18. Per the germline V gene, CDR1 is MDHEN and CDR2 is SYDVKM. This CDR3 has 20 amino acids. CDR3 amino acids: CASSTGTSGRYPIYYNEQFF. CDR3 nucleotides: TGTGCCAGCAGCACCGGGACTAGCGGGCGTTACCCCATCTACTACAATGAGCAGTTCTTC.

The chain has TRBV29-1 and TRBJ1-4, with D maybe TRBD1 (5 bases). Per the germline V gene, CDR1 is SQVTM and CDR2 is ANQGSEA. This CDR3 contains 10 residues. Trimming removed 7 bases at V and 8 bases at J, with 8 bases between. CDR3 protein: CSGGTEKLFF. CDR3 nucleotides: TGCAGCGGTGGGACGGAAAAACTGTTTTTT.

The chain combines TRBV28 with TRBJ1-3, with 9 bases matching TRBD1. Germline V lookup: CDR1 MDHEN, CDR2 SYDVKM. The CDR3 contains 15 residues. J was trimmed by 3 bases and V by 8 bases; bases with no gene match: 8. The chain's CDR3 is CASSLQGANGNTIYF. The CDR3 DNA sequence: TGTGCCAGCTCCCTACAGGGGGCGAATGGAAACACCATATATTTT.